These 27 T cell receptor beta chains came from one sample sequenced in a study of OX40 agonist ivuxolimab in advanced cancers. Generated by immunoSEQ multiplex PCR, the TCRdb table keeps only in-frame clones and is missing some. The sample consists of approximately 94,000 clones, 70% to 90% of them appearing once. The source material was CD4+ or CD8+ T cells sorted from blood, sampled in a trial of the OX40 agonist ivuxolimab. These receptors were taken from an adult with an advanced solid tumor such as melanoma, head and neck, liver or kidney cancer.

The chain carries TRBV5-1 and TRBJ1-6, with 8 bases that match TRBD1. The ends lost 4 bases at V and 3 bases at J; junction bases unmatched: 3. The CDR3 extends over 15 amino acids. CDR1 and CDR2 from the germline V gene are SGHRS and YFSETQ. The CDR3 coding sequence is TGCGCCAGCAGCGGACAGGGCGACTATAATTCACCCCTCCACTTT. Protein product: CASSGQGDYNSPLHF.

The rearrangement links TRBV4-2 to TRBJ1-5; D is uncertain. The CDR3 runs 15 residues. Deletions cut 0 bases from V and 2 bases from J, with 8 bases between. Per the germline V gene, CDR1 is LGHNA and CDR2 is YNFKEQ. CDR3 loop: CASSQDRLGNQPQHF. DNA for the CDR3: TGTGCCAGCAGCCAAGACCGGTTAGGCAATCAGCCCCAGCATTTT.

The rearrangement joins TRBV5-1 to TRBJ2-7, with 9 bases fitting TRBD1. V shed 0 bases and J 6 bases; nucleotides not matched to a gene: 7. The CDR3 has 15 amino acids. Germline V gene sequence: CDR1 SGHRS, CDR2 YFSETQ. The CDR3 DNA is TGCGCCAGCAGCTTGGATGGGACAGGGTTCGGCGAGCAGTACTTC. Protein product: CASSLDGTGFGEQYF.

The CDR3 nucleotides are TGTGCTAGTGGTTCAGGGATCACTGAAGCTTTCTTT. As protein: CASGSGITEAFF. The rearrangement links TRBV12-5 to TRBJ1-1; D perhaps matches TRBD1 (5 bases). The CDR3 length is 12 residues. V was trimmed by 4 bases and J by 4 bases, leaving 7 bases between them. CDR1 and CDR2 (germline): LGHNT, FRNRAP.

V and J are TRBV30 and TRBJ2-7; 13 bases fit TRBD2. The germline CDR1 and CDR2 sequences are GTSNPN and SVGIG (reference sequence). The CDR3 runs 15 residues. V dropped 6 bases and J dropped 7; count of bases not matched to a gene: 12. The CDR3 is CACHGTSGILGEQYF. CDR3 DNA sequence: TGTGCCTGCCACGGGACTAGCGGGATCCTCGGAGAGCAGTACTTC.

This clone was seen a few times. V and J are TRBV7-9 and TRBJ1-2; no clear D. Germline assignment: CDR1 SEHNR and CDR2 FQNEAQ (reference sequence). The CDR3 is 13 amino acids. V was shortened by 5 bases and J by 0 bases, with 7 bases between the two germline ends. CDR3 sequence reads: CASSQTTNYGYTF. In DNA, the CDR3 is TGTGCCAGCAGCCAAACTACTAACTATGGCTACACCTTC. Full variable domain (outside the CDR3, taken from reference TRBV7-9 and TRBJ1-2): DTGVSQNPRHKITKRGQNVTFRCDPISEHNRLYWYRQTLGQGPEFLTYFQNEAQLEKSRLLSDRFSAERPKGSFSTLEIQRTEQGDSAMYLCASSQTTNYGYTFGSGTRLTVV.

The rearrangement links TRBV5-1 to TRBJ2-3; 11 nucleotides align to TRBD2. The CDR3 totals 15 residues. V gave up 2 bases and J gave up 5 bases; unmatched junction bases: 4. Per germline, CDR1 SGHRS and CDR2 YFSETQ. In DNA form, the CDR3 reads TGCGCCAGCAGCTTCACTAGCGGGGGTAGAGATACGCAGTATTTT. This sequence encodes CASSFTSGGRDTQYF.

The chain is built from TRBV6-6 and TRBJ2-3; perhaps TRBD1 as D (6 bases). This CDR3 has 15 amino acids. Trimming removed 5 bases from V and 8 bases from J, with 20 bases in between. Germline-derived CDR1 and CDR2 are MNHNY and SVGAGI (reference sequence). The DNA of the CDR3 is TGTGCCAGCAGTGACCCTGTACAGGGCCGGGGTACGCAGTATTTT. Protein sequence: CASSDPVQGRGTQYF.

The chain recombines TRBV6-5 with TRBJ2-7; a possible D gene is TRBD1 (6 bases). With 0 bases removed from V and 6 bases from J, the gap between germline ends came to 15 bases. The CDR3 extends over 15 amino acids. CDR1 is MNHEY and CDR2 is SVGAGI in the germline V gene. The CDR3 bases are TGTGCCAGCAGTTACTCGGGGGCCGCTCCGCTCGAGCAGTACTTC. Residues: CASSYSGAAPLEQYF.

The chain uses TRBV19 and TRBJ1-2; 9 bases are shared with TRBD1. This CDR3 spans 16 amino acids. Germline CDR1 and CDR2: LNHDA and SQIVND (reference sequence). V lost 5 bases to trimming and J lost 5 bases; unmatched junction nucleotides: 12. CDR3 sequence: CASSLRQGQGYYGYTF. The CDR3, as DNA: TGTGCCAGTAGTCTAAGACAGGGACAGGGCTATTATGGCTACACCTTC.

This chain connects TRBV29-1 to TRBJ1-1; the match to TRBD1 covers 8 bases. This CDR3 has 12 amino acids. CDR1 and CDR2 (germline): SQVTM, ANQGSEA. V lost 4 bases and J lost 5; bases outside the gene matches: 3. Here the CDR3 DNA reads TGCAGCGTTGCCAGGGGGCGAACTGAAGCTTTCTTT. Protein product: CSVARGRTEAFF.

The chain couples TRBV2 to TRBJ2-3, with TRBD1 as a possible D gene (6 bases). CDR1 is SNHLY, CDR2 FYNNEI, per germline. V was shortened by 7 bases and J by 0 bases, with 11 bases between the two germline ends. This CDR3 comprises 14 residues. This CDR3 reads CASKRGMSTDTQYF. In nucleotides, the CDR3 is TGTGCCAGCAAGAGGGGGATGAGCACAGATACGCAGTATTTT.

This clone occurred many times. The gene calls are TRBV30 and TRBJ2-7; 7 bases map to TRBD1. Per germline, CDR1 GTSNPN and CDR2 SVGIG (reference sequence). This CDR3 comprises 12 residues. The trim removed 5 bases at V and 7 bases at J, leaving 8 bases unmatched. For the CDR3, the DNA is TGTGCCTGGGCTTTCGACAGGGAGGAGCAGTACTTC. This sequence encodes CAWAFDREEQYF.

The count of this clone is one. The chain is built from TRBV29-1 and TRBJ1-2; 10 nucleotides align to TRBD1. Trimming removed 3 bases from V and 7 bases from J; junction bases left unmatched: 11. The CDR3 extends over 15 amino acids. CDR1 is SQVTM, CDR2 ANQGSEA, per germline. The CDR3 region has the DNA TGCAGCGTTGACTTAGGACAGGGGGAAATCTCTGGCTACACCTTC. It is translated as CSVDLGQGEISGYTF.

The V and J genes are TRBV5-1 and TRBJ1-1; D call uncertain. Germline CDR1 and CDR2: SGHRS and YFSETQ. V shed 0 bases and J shed 1 base, with 13 bases lying between them. This CDR3 contains 16 residues. The CDR3 protein is CASSLVPRLRNTEAFF. The CDR3 bases are TGCGCCAGCAGCTTGGTCCCTCGACTGCGGAACACTGAAGCTTTCTTT. Using reference TRBV5-1 and TRBJ1-1 for the parts outside the CDR3, the full variable domain is KAGVTQTPRYLIKTRGQQVTLSCSPISGHRSVSWYQQTPGQGLQFLFEYFSETQRNKGNFPGRFSGRQFSNSRSEMNVSTLELGDSALYLCASSLVPRLRNTEAFFGQGTRLTVV.

The V and J genes are TRBV4-1 and TRBJ2-2, with D perhaps being TRBD1 or TRBD2 (6 bases each). V shed 0 bases and J shed 0 bases, with 11 bases lying between them. Germline V gene sequence: CDR1 MGHRA, CDR2 YSYEKL. There are 17 residues in the CDR3. The CDR3: CASSQDWGASNTGELFF. CDR3 nucleotides: TGCGCCAGCAGCCAAGATTGGGGGGCCTCGAACACCGGGGAGCTGTTTTTT.

This chain joins TRBV7-6 and TRBJ1-3; D is ambiguous. The CDR3 is 15 amino acids. Trimming removed 6 bases at V and 0 bases at J, with 12 bases between. Germline V lookup: CDR1 SGHVS, CDR2 FNYEAQ. The CDR3 DNA is TGTGCCAGCAGATTGGACGCGATCTCTGGAAACACCATATATTTT. Protein sequence: CASRLDAISGNTIYF.

The chain carries TRBV19 and TRBJ2-7; TRBD1 or TRBD2 may be the D gene (5 bases each). V lost 10 bases and J 0 bases, leaving 10 bases between the germline ends. Germline V gene data show CDR1 as LNHDA and CDR2 as SQIVND (reference sequence). The CDR3 loop spans 12 amino acids. The CDR3 bases are TGTGCCACTGGGACCAACTCCTACGAGCAGTACTTC. Translating gives CATGTNSYEQYF.

The CDR3 DNA sequence: TGTGCCAGCAGTGGCAGGACTAGCGGAAGCACCGGGGAGCTGTTTTTT. It yields the protein CASSGRTSGSTGELFF. J is TRBJ2-2 and V is TRBV6-1; 10 nucleotides match TRBD2. From germline, CDR1 is MNHNS and CDR2 SASEGT. The CDR3 loop spans 16 amino acids. The ends lost 4 bases at V and 4 bases at J; junction bases unmatched: 6.

The genes are TRBV5-4 and TRBJ2-5; D not certain. Trimming took off 2 bases at V and 1 base at J, with 9 bases between the two ends. The CDR3 is 14 amino acids. Per germline, CDR1 SGHNT and CDR2 YYREEE (reference sequence). The CDR3 coding sequence is TGTGCCAGCAGCTTAGGTTCAGCCCAAGAGACCCAGTACTTC. Translated: CASSLGSAQETQYF.

J is TRBJ2-1 and V is TRBV6-4; tentatively, D is TRBD1 (6 bases). This CDR3 is 13 amino acids long. V was cut by 4 bases and J by 5 bases, with 9 bases left in between. Germline CDR1 reads MRHNA; CDR2 reads SNTAGT. In DNA, the CDR3 is TGTGCCAGCAGTGGGGACACCGACAATGAGCAGTTCTTC. Protein sequence: CASSGDTDNEQFF.

This chain links TRBV6-5 with TRBJ2-5; tentative D call: TRBD2 (5 bases). Germline lookup yields CDR1 MNHEY and CDR2 SVGAGI. The germline V and J ends were trimmed by 6 bases and 4 bases, with 6 bases remaining between them. There are 11 residues in the CDR3. The CDR3 loop reads CASREGETQYF. In DNA form, the CDR3 reads TGTGCCAGCAGAGAGGGAGAGACCCAGTACTTC.

This clone was counted once. The chain has TRBV29-1 and TRBJ2-7, with D unresolved. The V and J ends lost 3 bases and 1 base respectively, with 4 bases between them. The CDR3 loop spans 11 amino acids. The germline CDR1 and CDR2 sequences are SQVTM and ANQGSEA. In DNA form, the CDR3 reads TGCAGCGTTGAGTCGTCCTACGAGCAGTACTTC. Translated, it gives CSVESSYEQYF.

The chain combines TRBV5-1 with TRBJ2-3; D may be TRBD1 (5 bases). The V gene lost 2 bases and the J gene lost 1 base, with 11 bases spanning the gap. CDR1 SGHRS and CDR2 YFSETQ come from the germline V gene. The CDR3 has 15 residues. CDR3 coding DNA: TGCGCCAGCAGCTTATCAGGGATTGGCACAGATACGCAGTATTTT. Amino acids: CASSLSGIGTDTQYF.

This sequence joins TRBV11-3 and TRBJ2-1; D may match TRBD1 or TRBD2 (6 bases each). CDR1 SGHNT and CDR2 YENEEA come from the germline V gene. Trimming stripped 1 base from V and 4 bases from J, with 8 bases between. The CDR3 sequence is 14 residues long. CDR3 amino acids: CASSLGGGYNEQFF. The DNA for the CDR3 is TGTGCCAGCAGCTTAGGAGGGGGGTACAATGAGCAGTTCTTC.

This clone has just one count. The rearrangement uses TRBV5-4 and TRBJ2-7; D remains unclear. This CDR3 has 14 amino acids. Germline CDR1 SGHNT, CDR2 YYREEE (reference sequence). V shed 5 bases and J shed 4 bases, with 16 bases lying between them. CDR3 bases: TGTGCCAGCAGTTCGTCGAAGGTATCGTACGAGCAGTACTTC. Translated, it gives CASSSSKVSYEQYF.

This clone was seen once. This chain connects TRBV7-3 to TRBJ2-2; TRBD1 matches at 7 bases. Germline loops: CDR1 SGHTA, CDR2 FQGTGA. The CDR3 covers 15 residues. The V segment lost 5 bases and the J segment 3 bases; nucleotides outside the gene matches: 6. CDR3 sequence reads: CASSRTGADTGELFF. The CDR3 DNA sequence: TGTGCCAGCAGCCGTACAGGGGCGGACACCGGGGAGCTGTTTTTT.